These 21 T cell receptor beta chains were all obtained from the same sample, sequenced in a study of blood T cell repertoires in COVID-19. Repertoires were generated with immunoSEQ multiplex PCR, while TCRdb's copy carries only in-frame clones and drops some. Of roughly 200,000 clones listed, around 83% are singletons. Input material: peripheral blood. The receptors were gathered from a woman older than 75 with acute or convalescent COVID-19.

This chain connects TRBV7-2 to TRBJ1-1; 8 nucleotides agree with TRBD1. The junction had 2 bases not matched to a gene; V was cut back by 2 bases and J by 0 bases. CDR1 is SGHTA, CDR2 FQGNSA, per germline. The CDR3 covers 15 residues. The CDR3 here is CASSLLQGVNTEAFF. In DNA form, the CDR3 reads TGTGCCAGCAGCTTACTACAGGGGGTGAACACTGAAGCTTTCTTT.

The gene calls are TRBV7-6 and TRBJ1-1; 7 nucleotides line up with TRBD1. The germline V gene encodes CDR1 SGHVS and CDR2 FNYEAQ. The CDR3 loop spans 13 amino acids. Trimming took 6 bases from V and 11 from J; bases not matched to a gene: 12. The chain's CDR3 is CASRPTLQGEAFF. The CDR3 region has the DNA TGTGCCAGCAGACCAACCCTTCAGGGGGAGGCTTTCTTT.

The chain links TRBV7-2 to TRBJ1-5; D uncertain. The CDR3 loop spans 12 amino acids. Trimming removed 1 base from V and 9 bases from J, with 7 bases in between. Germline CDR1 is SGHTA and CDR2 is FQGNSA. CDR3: CASSLGRTPQHF. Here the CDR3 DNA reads TGTGCCAGCAGCTTAGGGAGGACGCCCCAGCATTTT.

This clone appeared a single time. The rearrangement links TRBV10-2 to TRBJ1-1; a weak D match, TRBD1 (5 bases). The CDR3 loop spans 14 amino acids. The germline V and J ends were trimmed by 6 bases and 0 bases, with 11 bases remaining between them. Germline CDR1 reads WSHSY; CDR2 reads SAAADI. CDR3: CASRSRVVNTEAFF. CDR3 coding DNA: TGCGCCAGCAGATCCAGGGTTGTGAACACTGAAGCTTTCTTT.

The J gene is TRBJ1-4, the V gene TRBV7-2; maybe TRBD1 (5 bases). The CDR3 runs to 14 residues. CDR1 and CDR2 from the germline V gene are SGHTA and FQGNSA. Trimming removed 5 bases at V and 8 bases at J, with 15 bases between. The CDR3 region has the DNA TGTGCCAGCAGCCCCAGGGCTTCGGGCGAAAAACTGTTTTTT. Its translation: CASSPRASGEKLFF.

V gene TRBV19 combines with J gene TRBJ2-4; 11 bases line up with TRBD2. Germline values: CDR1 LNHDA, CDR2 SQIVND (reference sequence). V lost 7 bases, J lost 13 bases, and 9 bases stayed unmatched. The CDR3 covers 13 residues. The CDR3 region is CASTKTGTSGQYF. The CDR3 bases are TGTGCCAGTACGAAGACCGGGACTAGCGGCCAGTACTTC.

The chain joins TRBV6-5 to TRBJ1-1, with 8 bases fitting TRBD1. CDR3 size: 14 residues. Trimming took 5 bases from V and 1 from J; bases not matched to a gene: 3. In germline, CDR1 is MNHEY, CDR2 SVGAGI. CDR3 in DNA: TGTGCCAGCAGTAGACAGGGGAGGAACACTGAAGCTTTCTTT. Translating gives CASSRQGRNTEAFF.

CDR3 DNA: TGCGCCAGCAGCTTGTTAGCGGGAGAGACTGATGAGCAGTTCTTC. This encodes CASSLLAGETDEQFF. The chain employs TRBV5-1 and TRBJ2-1, with 9 bases identical to TRBD2. J lost 8 bases, V lost 1 base, and 7 bases had no gene match. Germline loops: CDR1 SGHRS, CDR2 YFSETQ. The length of the CDR3 is 15 residues.

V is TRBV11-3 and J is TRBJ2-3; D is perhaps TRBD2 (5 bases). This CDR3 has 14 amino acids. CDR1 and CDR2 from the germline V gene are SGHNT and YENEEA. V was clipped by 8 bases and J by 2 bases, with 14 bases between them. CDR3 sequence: CASPSSISTDTQYF. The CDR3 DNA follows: TGTGCCAGCCCTAGCTCCATATCCACAGATACGCAGTATTTT.

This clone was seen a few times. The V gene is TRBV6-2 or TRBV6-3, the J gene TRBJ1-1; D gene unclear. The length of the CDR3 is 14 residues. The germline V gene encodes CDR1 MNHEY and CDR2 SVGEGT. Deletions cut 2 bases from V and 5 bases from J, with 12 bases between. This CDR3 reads CASSYQGSLTEAFF. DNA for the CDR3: TGTGCCAGCAGTTACCAAGGGAGTTTAACTGAAGCTTTCTTT.

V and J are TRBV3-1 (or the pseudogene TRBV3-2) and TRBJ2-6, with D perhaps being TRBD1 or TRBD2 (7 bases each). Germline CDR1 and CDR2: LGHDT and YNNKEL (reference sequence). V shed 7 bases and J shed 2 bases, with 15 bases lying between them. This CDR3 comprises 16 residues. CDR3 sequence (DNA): TGTGCCAGCACCCAGGGGGGGCAGCCTGGGGCCAACGTCCTGACTTTC. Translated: CASTQGGQPGANVLTF.

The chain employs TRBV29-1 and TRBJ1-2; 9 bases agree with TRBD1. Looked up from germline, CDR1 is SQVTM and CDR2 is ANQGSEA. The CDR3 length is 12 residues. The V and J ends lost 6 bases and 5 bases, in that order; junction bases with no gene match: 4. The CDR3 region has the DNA TGCAGCGTCGGGACAGGGCCTTATGGCTACACCTTC. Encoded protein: CSVGTGPYGYTF. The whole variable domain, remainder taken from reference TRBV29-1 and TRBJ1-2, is SAVISQKPSRDICQRGTSLTIQCQVDSQVTMMFWYRQQPGQSLTLIATANQGSEATYESGFVIDKFPISRPNLTFSTLTVSNMSPEDSSIYLCSVGTGPYGYTFGSGTRLTVV.

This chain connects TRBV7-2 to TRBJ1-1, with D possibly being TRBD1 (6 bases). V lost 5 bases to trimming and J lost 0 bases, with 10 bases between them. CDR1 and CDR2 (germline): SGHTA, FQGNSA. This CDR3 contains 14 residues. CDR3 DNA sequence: TGTGCCAGCAGCATCAGGACAGTGAACACTGAAGCTTTCTTT. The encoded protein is CASSIRTVNTEAFF.

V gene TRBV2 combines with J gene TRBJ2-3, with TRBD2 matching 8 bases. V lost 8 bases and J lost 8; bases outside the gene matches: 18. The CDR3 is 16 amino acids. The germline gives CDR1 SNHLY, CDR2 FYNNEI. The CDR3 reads CASGEFWTSLMSTQYF. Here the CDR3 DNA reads TGTGCCAGCGGAGAGTTTTGGACTAGCCTTATGAGTACGCAGTATTTT. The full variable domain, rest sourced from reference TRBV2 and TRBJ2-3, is EPEVTQTPSHQVTQMGQEVILRCVPISNHLYFYWYRQILGQKVEFLVSFYNNEISEKSEIFDDQFSVERPDGSNFTLKIRSTKLEDSAMYFCASGEFWTSLMSTQYFGPGTRLTVL.

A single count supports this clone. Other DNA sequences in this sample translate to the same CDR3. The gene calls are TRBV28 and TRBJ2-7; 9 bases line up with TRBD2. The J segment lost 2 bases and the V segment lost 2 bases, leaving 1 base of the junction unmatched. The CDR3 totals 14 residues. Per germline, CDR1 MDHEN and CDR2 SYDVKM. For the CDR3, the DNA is TGTGCCAGCAGTTTACTAGCGGGAACCTACGAGCAGTACTTC. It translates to CASSLLAGTYEQYF.

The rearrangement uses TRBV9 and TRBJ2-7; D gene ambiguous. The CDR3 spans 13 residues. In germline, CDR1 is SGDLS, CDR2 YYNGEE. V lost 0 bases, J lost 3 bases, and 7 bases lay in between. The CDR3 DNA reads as TGTGCCAGCAGCGTAGACAATAACTACGAGCAGTACTTC. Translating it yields CASSVDNNYEQYF.

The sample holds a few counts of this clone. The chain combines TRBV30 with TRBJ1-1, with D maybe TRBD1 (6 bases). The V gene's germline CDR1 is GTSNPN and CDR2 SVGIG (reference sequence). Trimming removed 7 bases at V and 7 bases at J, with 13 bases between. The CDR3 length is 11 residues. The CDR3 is CALQGPIEAFF. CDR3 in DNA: TGTGCCTTACAGGGACCGATTGAAGCTTTCTTT.

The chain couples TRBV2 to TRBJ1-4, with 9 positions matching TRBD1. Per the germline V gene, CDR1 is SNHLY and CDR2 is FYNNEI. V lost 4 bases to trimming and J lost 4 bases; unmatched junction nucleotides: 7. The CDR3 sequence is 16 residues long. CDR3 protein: CASSGDRVSLNEKLFF. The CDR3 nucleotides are TGTGCCAGCAGTGGGGACAGGGTCTCTCTTAATGAAAAACTGTTTTTT. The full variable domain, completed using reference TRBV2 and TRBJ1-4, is EPEVTQTPSHQVTQMGQEVILRCVPISNHLYFYWYRQILGQKVEFLVSFYNNEISEKSEIFDDQFSVERPDGSNFTLKIRSTKLEDSAMYFCASSGDRVSLNEKLFFGSGTQLSVL.

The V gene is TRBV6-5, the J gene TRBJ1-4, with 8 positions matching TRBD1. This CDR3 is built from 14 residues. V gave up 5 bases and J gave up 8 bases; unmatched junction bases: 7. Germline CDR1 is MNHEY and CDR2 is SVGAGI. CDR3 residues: CASSPRGRGEKLFF. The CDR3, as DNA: TGTGCCAGCAGTCCCAGGGGGCGAGGAGAAAAACTGTTTTTT.

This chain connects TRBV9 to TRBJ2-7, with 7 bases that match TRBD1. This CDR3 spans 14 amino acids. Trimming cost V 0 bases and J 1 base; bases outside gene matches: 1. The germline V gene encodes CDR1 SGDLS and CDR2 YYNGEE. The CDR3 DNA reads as TGTGCCAGCAGCGTAGAGACAGGGTCCTACGAGCAGTACTTC. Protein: CASSVETGSYEQYF. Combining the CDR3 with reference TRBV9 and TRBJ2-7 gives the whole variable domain DSGVTQTPKHLITATGQRVTLRCSPRSGDLSVYWYQQSLDQGLQFLIQYYNGEERAKGNILERFSAQQFPDLHSELNLSSLELGDSALYFCASSVETGSYEQYFGPGTRLTVT.

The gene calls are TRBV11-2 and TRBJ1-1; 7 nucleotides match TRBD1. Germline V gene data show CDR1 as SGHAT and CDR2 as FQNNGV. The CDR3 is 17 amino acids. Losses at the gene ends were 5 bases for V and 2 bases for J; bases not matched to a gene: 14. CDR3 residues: CASSPRDSEYLNTEAFF. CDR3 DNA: TGTGCCAGCAGCCCCCGGGACAGCGAGTATCTTAACACTGAAGCTTTCTTT. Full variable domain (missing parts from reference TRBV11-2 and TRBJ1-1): EAGVAQSPRYKIIEKRQSVAFWCNPISGHATLYWYQQILGQGPKLLIQFQNNGVVDDSQLPKDRFSAERLKGVDSTLKIQPAKLEDSAVYLCASSPRDSEYLNTEAFFGQGTRLTVV.